The 16 T cell receptor beta chains below all came from one sample that was sequenced in a study of blood T cell repertoires in COVID-19. The table came from immunoSEQ multiplex PCR; TCRdb's copy has only in-frame clones and leaves some out. Of about 13,000 clones listed, 85% to 90% are singletons. Sequencing was performed on peripheral blood. The receptors here all came from a human donor with active COVID-19. The donor label of this sample is uncertain.

The rearrangement joins TRBV6-5 to TRBJ1-4; no clear D gene. Germline-derived CDR1 and CDR2 are MNHEY and SVGAGI. V lost 8 bases and J lost 5, with 12 bases in between. This CDR3 comprises 13 residues. CDR3 residues: CASLRSNNEKLFF. Here the CDR3 DNA reads TGTGCCAGCCTCAGGTCCAACAATGAAAAACTGTTTTTT.

In this sample, this clone turned up once. The genes are TRBV6-1 and TRBJ1-1, with TRBD1 as a possible D gene (6 bases). V was trimmed by 2 bases and J by 5 bases, leaving 12 bases between them. CDR3 length equals 14 residues. The V gene's germline CDR1 is MNHNS and CDR2 SASEGT. The CDR3 spells CASSETRGRTEAFF. CDR3 coding DNA: TGTGCCAGCAGTGAAACCAGGGGAAGAACTGAAGCTTTCTTT.

The J gene is TRBJ1-4, the V gene TRBV6-5; 7 bases line up with TRBD1. Germline V lookup: CDR1 MNHEY, CDR2 SVGAGI. V shed 8 bases and J 8 bases; nucleotides not matched to a gene: 8. The CDR3 totals 13 residues. CDR3 in amino acids: CASVGGLGEKLFF. The CDR3 nucleotides are TGTGCCAGCGTAGGGGGCTTAGGAGAAAAACTGTTTTTT.

V and J are TRBV4-3 and TRBJ2-1; D is unresolved. V was trimmed by 1 base and J by 10 bases, leaving 17 bases between them. The CDR3 consists of 15 residues. Per the germline V gene, CDR1 is LGHNA and CDR2 is YSLEER. The CDR3 nucleotides are TGCGCCAGCAGCCAAGTCCTGGGCCCCGGTGGAGAGCAGTTCTTC. Translation: CASSQVLGPGGEQFF.

The rearrangement uses TRBV4-2 and TRBJ2-2, with 8 bases lining up with TRBD2. V shed 2 bases and J 0 bases; nucleotides not matched to a gene: 8. The germline V gene has CDR1 LGHNA and CDR2 YNFKEQ. CDR3 length equals 18 residues. The CDR3 reads CASSQPKAGAANTGELFF. The CDR3 DNA sequence: TGTGCCAGCAGCCAACCGAAAGCGGGGGCCGCGAACACCGGGGAGCTGTTTTTT.

The chain is built from TRBV7-2 and TRBJ2-7; D possibly corresponds to TRBD1 (6 bases). From germline, CDR1 is SGHTA and CDR2 FQGNSA. The CDR3 runs 15 residues. The V and J ends lost 4 bases and 2 bases respectively, with 15 bases between them. The CDR3 spells CASSSEVWGPYEQYF. DNA for the CDR3: TGTGCCAGCAGCTCCGAGGTCTGGGGGCCCTACGAGCAGTACTTC.

The chain employs TRBV30 and TRBJ2-3; 10 bases align to TRBD2. After removal of 3 bases from V and 4 bases from J, the junction contained 7 bases not matched to a gene. This CDR3 is 15 amino acids long. Germline CDR1 is GTSNPN and CDR2 is SVGIG (reference sequence). CDR3 nucleotides: TGTGCCTGGAGCACTATAGCGGGGGGCGCAGATACGCAGTATTTT. It translates to CAWSTIAGGADTQYF. The full variable domain, completed using reference TRBV30 and TRBJ2-3, is SQTIHQWPATLVQPVGSPLSLECTVEGTSNPNLYWYRQAAGRGLQLLFYSVGIGQISSEVPQNLSASRPQDRQFILSSKKLLLSDSGFYLCAWSTIAGGADTQYFGPGTRLTVL.

The chain recombines TRBV6-5 with TRBJ1-2, with TRBD1 as a possible D gene (5 bases). The CDR3 contains 13 residues. The germline gives CDR1 MNHEY, CDR2 SVGAGI. Trimming cost V 6 bases and J 3 bases, with 11 bases left between them. The CDR3 loop is CASRMTAYYGYTF. The CDR3 nucleotides read TGTGCCAGCAGGATGACAGCCTACTATGGCTACACCTTC.

The chain joins TRBV4-2 to TRBJ1-3; perhaps TRBD1 as D (5 bases). V dropped 4 bases and J dropped 0 bases, with 7 bases sitting between them. Germline V gene sequence: CDR1 LGHNA, CDR2 YNFKEQ. This CDR3 has 14 residues. The CDR3 loop is CASSRDSSGNTIYF. The CDR3 region has the DNA TGTGCCAGCAGCCGCGACAGCTCTGGAAACACCATATATTTT.

V gene TRBV9 combines with J gene TRBJ1-4; D is unresolved. CDR3 length equals 16 residues. Germline lookup yields CDR1 SGDLS and CDR2 YYNGEE. V lost 0 bases, J lost 5 bases, and 14 bases lay in between. The CDR3 sequence: CASSVAVGQVNEKLFF. CDR3 in DNA: TGTGCCAGCAGCGTAGCGGTTGGGCAGGTCAATGAAAAACTGTTTTTT. Full variable domain (rest looked up from reference TRBV9 and TRBJ1-4): DSGVTQTPKHLITATGQRVTLRCSPRSGDLSVYWYQQSLDQGLQFLIQYYNGEERAKGNILERFSAQQFPDLHSELNLSSLELGDSALYFCASSVAVGQVNEKLFFGSGTQLSVL.

The chain recombines TRBV19 with TRBJ2-3; D might be TRBD2 (5 bases). Germline loops: CDR1 LNHDA, CDR2 SQIVND (reference sequence). The V end lost 6 bases, the J end lost 4 bases, and 14 bases lay between the germline ends. The CDR3 sequence is 14 residues long. CDR3 residues: CASRQTSGPDTQYF. CDR3 DNA: TGTGCCAGTAGGCAAACTAGTGGTCCAGATACGCAGTATTTT.

This sequence joins TRBV7-2 and TRBJ2-2; D remains unclear. V lost 1 base and J lost 1, with 7 bases in between. In germline, CDR1 is SGHTA, CDR2 FQGNSA. This CDR3 comprises 15 residues. The CDR3 DNA is TGTGCCAGCAGCTTAGTCAGACTGAACACCGGGGAGCTGTTTTTT. Translating gives CASSLVRLNTGELFF.

This rearrangement joins TRBV7-2 to TRBJ2-1; 12 bases agree with TRBD2. Trimming removed 4 bases from V and 0 bases from J; junction bases left unmatched: 10. Germline values: CDR1 SGHTA, CDR2 FQGNSA. The CDR3 contains 19 residues. DNA for the CDR3: TGTGCCAGCAGCTATCCGACTAGCGGGGGTAGGAGCTCCTACAATGAGCAGTTCTTC. This encodes CASSYPTSGGRSSYNEQFF.

This sequence joins TRBV20-1 and TRBJ1-5; D ambiguous. The CDR3 runs to 14 residues. The germline V gene has CDR1 DFQATT and CDR2 SNEGSKA (reference sequence). With 3 bases removed from V and 0 bases from J, the gap between germline ends came to 9 bases. Here the CDR3 DNA reads TGCAGTGCTAGTCCAGAATATAGCAATCAGCCCCAGCATTTT. Protein: CSASPEYSNQPQHF.

This sequence joins TRBV4-1 and TRBJ2-1; 8 bases are shared with TRBD2. Germline V gene data show CDR1 as MGHRA and CDR2 as YSYEKL. The trim removed 0 bases at V and 12 bases at J, leaving 7 bases unmatched. There are 14 residues in the CDR3. Here the CDR3 DNA reads TGCGCCAGCAGCCAAGATTTTGGCGGGGGGTGGCAGTTCTTC. Its translation is CASSQDFGGGWQFF.

Comment on this clone: The junction differs from germline at one of its ends, possibly a read error. This rearrangement joins TRBV24-1 to TRBJ2-6; tentatively, D is TRBD2 (5 bases). Germline V gene data show CDR1 as KGHDR and CDR2 as SFDVKD. The CDR3 consists of 15 residues. CDR3: CATSDTRTGANVLTF. For the CDR3, the DNA is TGTGCCACCAGTGACACACGGACTGGTGCCAACGTCCTGACTTTC.